The 3 T cell receptor beta chains below were found in one sample sequenced in a study of cytomegalovirus exposure and HLA in healthy donors. The primer mix had 60 Vbeta and 13 Jbeta primers. Assay: immunoSEQ multiplex PCR; the TCRdb copy retains only in-frame clones and omits some. The sample shows roughly 200,000 clones, 80% to 90% of them seen only once. Sample: PBMCs. Source of these receptors: a man younger than 40 in good health and CMV-seronegative.

The chain joins TRBV28 to TRBJ2-7; D gene unclear. The CDR3 covers 12 residues. The germline V gene encodes CDR1 MDHEN and CDR2 SYDVKM. The V end lost 3 bases, the J end lost 2 bases, and 5 bases lay between the germline ends. The chain's CDR3 is CASSLAAYEQYF. CDR3 nucleotide sequence: TGTGCCAGCAGTTTGGCGGCCTACGAGCAGTACTTC.

The V call is TRBV18, the J call TRBJ1-2; TRBD1 aligns across 9 bases. Germline CDR1 and CDR2: KGHSH and LQKENI. This CDR3 is built from 17 residues. V lost 6 bases and J lost 6; bases outside the gene matches: 17. The CDR3 nucleotides read TGTGCCAGCTCCCCGGGGTACGAAATTGGACAGGGGAATGGCTACACCTTC. Its translation: CASSPGYEIGQGNGYTF.

The chain couples TRBV14 to TRBJ2-6; D possibly corresponds to TRBD1 (6 bases). CDR1 and CDR2 (germline): SGHDN, FVKESK. The ends were cut back, 4 bases at V and 0 bases at J, with 13 bases in the middle. This CDR3 has 17 residues. CDR3 sequence reads: CASSPGQFNSGANVLTF. The CDR3 bases are TGTGCCAGCAGCCCAGGACAGTTTAACTCTGGGGCCAACGTCCTGACTTTC.